The 17 T cell receptor beta chains presented below share a single source sample, sequenced in a study of cytomegalovirus exposure and HLA in healthy donors. Primers for the PCR totalled 60 Vbeta and 13 Jbeta. Clones were read by immunoSEQ multiplex PCR, and TCRdb kept only the in-frame ones, dropping some. This repertoire shows under 150,000 clones, 60% to 85% found once; its top ten account for around 3.7%. The sample was PBMCs. The receptors originated from a man under 40 in good health and CMV-seronegative.

A note on this clone: At the DNA level, this CDR3 is encoded by other sequences in the same sample as well. This chain links TRBV7-2 with TRBJ1-1; no clear D. Germline values: CDR1 SGHTA, CDR2 FQGNSA. V gave up 1 base and J gave up 2 bases, with 8 bases separating them. The CDR3 loop spans 14 amino acids. CDR3 sequence: CASSLGRGNTEAFF. CDR3 in DNA: TGTGCCAGCAGCTTAGGACGGGGTAACACTGAAGCTTTCTTT.

The V gene is TRBV7-7, the J gene TRBJ2-5; D is undetermined. Germline CDR1 reads SSHAT; CDR2 reads FNYEAQ (reference sequence). The CDR3 contains 12 residues. V lost 1 base and J 5 bases, leaving 5 bases between the germline ends. This CDR3 is CASSLDRETQYF. The CDR3 nucleotides read TGTGCCAGCAGCTTAGATCGGGAGACCCAGTACTTC.

The gene calls are TRBV18 and TRBJ1-4, with 9 positions matching TRBD1. The CDR3 consists of 16 residues. V was clipped by 2 bases and J by 7 bases; unmatched bases: 8. Looked up from germline, CDR1 is KGHSH and CDR2 is LQKENI. In DNA, the CDR3 is TGTGCCAGCTCACCATACAGGGGGCGCGGAGGTGAAAAACTGTTTTTT. Protein product: CASSPYRGRGGEKLFF. The whole variable domain, filled in from reference TRBV18 and TRBJ1-4, reads NAGVMQNPRHLVRRRGQEARLRCSPMKGHSHVYWYRQLPEEGLKFMVYLQKENIIDESGMPKERFSAEFPKEGPSILRIQQVVRGDSAAYFCASSPYRGRGGEKLFFGSGTQLSVL.

This clone was seen just once. The chain uses TRBV6-1 and TRBJ2-5, with 9 nucleotides matching TRBD2. CDR1 and CDR2 (germline): MNHNS, SASEGT. J lost 2 bases, V lost 5 bases, and 6 bases had no gene match. CDR3 size: 15 residues. The CDR3 DNA follows: TGTGCCAGCAGTCCCATTAGCGGGAGTCAAGAGACCCAGTACTTC. This translates into CASSPISGSQETQYF.

This clone was observed a single time. The J gene is TRBJ2-7, the V gene TRBV28, with 9 bases that match TRBD1. The germline V gene has CDR1 MDHEN and CDR2 SYDVKM. With 7 bases clipped from V and 2 bases from J, the junction kept 3 bases outside the gene matches. The CDR3 is made up of 13 amino acids. The CDR3 region is CASTRQGAYEQYF. The CDR3 DNA is TGTGCCAGCACTAGACAGGGGGCCTACGAGCAGTACTTC.

V gene TRBV5-1 combines with J gene TRBJ2-7, with D perhaps matching TRBD2 (5 bases). The CDR3 contains 13 residues. Trimming removed 2 bases from V and 5 bases from J, with 11 bases in between. In germline, CDR1 is SGHRS, CDR2 YFSETQ. The DNA for the CDR3 is TGCGCCAGCAGCTTTTTCTCGGGAAACGAGCAGTACTTC. This sequence encodes CASSFFSGNEQYF.

This clone was counted a few times. The chain has TRBV4-2 and TRBJ2-7, with D perhaps TRBD1 (5 bases). The V end lost 2 bases, the J end lost 2 bases, and 16 bases lay between the germline ends. CDR1 and CDR2 from the germline V gene are LGHNA and YNFKEQ. The CDR3 has 16 residues. As DNA, the CDR3 is TGTGCCAGCAGCCAAAGTCAGGGTTTACGGACCTACGAGCAGTACTTC. This translates into CASSQSQGLRTYEQYF.

This rearrangement joins TRBV5-1 to TRBJ2-2; 9 nucleotides align to TRBD2. The germline V gene has CDR1 SGHRS and CDR2 YFSETQ. Trimming at V came to 7 bases and at J to 6 bases, leaving 13 bases not matched to a gene. This CDR3 is built from 16 residues. CDR3 DNA sequence: TGCGCCAGCGATAGAGCGGGAGGTTCCGAAGCCGGGGAGCTGTTTTTT. Amino acid sequence: CASDRAGGSEAGELFF.

This chain joins TRBV5-4 and TRBJ2-1; 10 bases map to TRBD2. The CDR3 spans 15 residues. CDR1 and CDR2 from the germline V gene are SGHNT and YYREEE (reference sequence). With V trimmed by 1 base and J by 7 bases, 5 bases remained unmatched. The CDR3, as DNA: TGTGCCAGCAGCTTGAGCGGGGGGGCCCCAAATGAGCAGTTCTTC. This encodes CASSLSGGAPNEQFF.

The chain combines TRBV7-9 with TRBJ1-1; D unresolved. Per germline, CDR1 SEHNR and CDR2 FQNEAQ (reference sequence). This CDR3 spans 13 amino acids. Trimming shortened V by 5 bases and J by 1 base, and 8 bases separated the two germline ends. CDR3 DNA: TGTGCCAGCAGCCGCGATCAGAACACTGAAGCTTTCTTT. It specifies CASSRDQNTEAFF.

J is TRBJ2-2 and V is TRBV6-5; 7 bases are shared with TRBD2. This CDR3 contains 15 residues. From germline, CDR1 is MNHEY and CDR2 SVGAGI. J was trimmed by 4 bases and V by 0 bases; bases with no gene match: 2. CDR3 loop: CASSYSGGGTGELFF. CDR3 DNA sequence: TGTGCCAGCAGTTACTCGGGCGGGGGCACCGGGGAGCTGTTTTTT.

The count of this clone is one. The CDR3: CASSQGPSIYNEQFF. In DNA form, the CDR3 reads TGCGCCAGCAGCCAAGGACCTAGCATCTACAATGAGCAGTTCTTC. The chain employs TRBV4-3 and TRBJ2-1, with D maybe TRBD2 (5 bases). V lost 1 base and J lost 3, with 10 bases in between. Looked up from germline, CDR1 is LGHNA and CDR2 is YSLEER. This CDR3 is 15 amino acids long.

The chain combines TRBV27 with TRBJ2-7; D is unresolved. V gave up 3 bases and J gave up 6 bases, with 12 bases separating them. The germline V gene has CDR1 MNHEY and CDR2 SMNVEV (reference sequence). This CDR3 has 13 amino acids. This CDR3 reads CASSFLGPAEQYF. For the CDR3, the DNA is TGTGCCAGCAGTTTCCTAGGCCCGGCCGAGCAGTACTTC.

This clone was found once. The V and J genes are TRBV5-1 and TRBJ2-7; 7 bases map to TRBD1. The CDR3 loop spans 14 amino acids. Germline lookup yields CDR1 SGHRS and CDR2 YFSETQ. Trimming at V came to 0 bases and at J to 6 bases, leaving 6 bases not matched to a gene. CDR3 region: CASSLVTGVGEQYF. The CDR3 DNA sequence: TGCGCCAGCAGCTTGGTTACAGGGGTGGGCGAGCAGTACTTC.

This clone was observed a handful of times. The V call is TRBV19, the J call TRBJ1-5; tentatively, D is TRBD1 (5 bases). Per the germline V gene, CDR1 is LNHDA and CDR2 is SQIVND (reference sequence). V lost 0 bases, J lost 2 bases, and 11 bases lay in between. This CDR3 is built from 16 residues. The CDR3 DNA is TGTGCCAGTAGTATAGATCCGGGGGGACGCAATCAGCCCCAGCATTTT. Amino acid sequence: CASSIDPGGRNQPQHF.

This clone has only a few counts. The V gene is TRBV5-1, the J gene TRBJ1-4; 7 bases are a match to TRBD1. The CDR3 is 15 amino acids. Germline trimming cut 4 bases from V and 6 bases from J; bases unmatched to any gene: 9. Per the germline V gene, CDR1 is SGHRS and CDR2 is YFSETQ. CDR3 nucleotides: TGCGCCAGCAGCCTCCAACAGGGGAACGATGAAAAACTGTTTTTT. Translating it yields CASSLQQGNDEKLFF.

The CDR3 loop reads CASSSGTSASYTYEQYF. DNA of the CDR3: TGTGCCAGTAGTTCCGGGACTAGCGCTAGCTATACCTACGAGCAGTACTTC. V gene TRBV19 combines with J gene TRBJ2-7, with TRBD2 matching 10 bases. The V and J ends lost 5 bases and 2 bases, in that order; junction bases with no gene match: 12. CDR3 length: 17 amino acids. CDR1 and CDR2 from the germline V gene are LNHDA and SQIVND (reference sequence).